This T cell receptor (beta chain) was recorded in a study of OX40 agonist ivuxolimab in advanced cancers. Turning to the overall study: Ivuxolimab was a fully human IgG2 agonistic monoclonal antibody targeting the costimulatory receptor OX40 (CD134). Partial responses occurred in three dose-escalation patients, of whom one had hepatocellular carcinoma and two had cutaneous melanoma. Intravenous ivuxolimab was administered to patients every 2 weeks at six dose levels: 0.01, 0.1, 0.3, 1.5, 3 and 10 mg/kg. Peripheral TCRbeta sequencing was intended to test whether TCR sequence diversity was altered and clonal T-cell expansion was caused by ivuxolimab. The paper describes the monotherapy dose-escalation part (N = 52 patients) of the phase I trial of ivuxolimab. Patients were allowed to have had prior anti-PD-1, anti-PD-L1 or anti-CTLA-4 therapy, and roughly two fifths of the dose-escalation patients had been treated with checkpoint inhibitors. In the dose-escalation cohort, over 65% of patients were male, and the mean age was around 60 years, with a range of roughly 20 to 80. Of the roughly 52 patients in dose escalation, some 20 had hepatocellular carcinoma, approximately 15 had melanoma, 9 had renal cell carcinoma and 9 had head and neck cancer.

The trial excluded patients who had a history of autoimmune disease or who were on systemic immunosuppression. Peripheral blood for TCR sequencing was collected from all dose cohorts at baseline, on cycle 4 day 1, and on cycle 7 day 1. Samples were obtained from an open-label, multicenter, first-in-human phase I dose-escalation trial of ivuxolimab. Adults with locally advanced or metastatic head and neck squamous cell, hepatocellular, melanoma or renal cell carcinoma were enrolled in the trial. Before TCR sequencing, CD4+ T cells and CD8+ T cells from peripheral blood were sorted into separate populations. Genomic DNA was isolated from the sorted cells so that the TCRbeta CDR3 region could be sequenced. The immunoSEQ Assay was used for sequencing of TCRbeta CDR3 regions. TCRdb provides this immuneACCESS table in a form limited to in-frame rearrangements. Some clones are lacking; in checked studies, under half of them reflect an unresolved V gene, and why the rest are absent is not known. Recorded for this sample are about 41,000 clones; around four fifths of them occurred a single time. About 40% of the sample belongs to the ten largest clones.

V sheds 5 bases and J sheds 2 bases, leaving 10 bases between their ends. There are 14 amino acids in the CDR3, from cysteine to phenylalanine inclusive. Only the CDR3 region is kept as DNA, spanning 42 bases read in frame from base 1. CDR1 and CDR2 are read off the germline V gene as MNHEY and SVGAGI. General study outcomes and caveats: The antigen specificity of the peripheral T cells that underwent clonal expansion was not determined. After ivuxolimab, more expanded clones were found on average in CD8+ T cells than in CD4+ T cells. Low levels of normalized T-cell clonal expansion were also seen in some patients who did not respond. At doses of 0.1 to 3.0 mg/kg, clonal expansion of both CD4+ and CD8+ blood T cells was observed from baseline to week 6. In partial responders in the 0.1-3.0 mg/kg groups, normalized peripheral clonal expansion was found to be among the lowest, especially among CD8+ T cells.

To note about this clone: Its antigen remains unidentified. There are no base qualities to consult, and no much larger clone falls within one base.

Sequencing used CD4+ or CD8+ T cells sorted from blood, obtained in a trial of the OX40 agonist ivuxolimab. The sequence links TRBV6-5 to TRBJ1-5; a weak D assignment points to TRBD1 (5 bases agree). The source of this sequence is an adult with an advanced solid tumor such as melanoma, head and neck, liver or kidney cancer. The DNA sequence follows: TGTGCCAGCAGTCATGGCAGGGGCAATCAGCCCCAGCATTTT. Translated, this gives CASSHGRGNQPQHF.